This passage covers 26 T cell receptor beta chains from one sample sequenced in a study of spatial heterogeneity in lung cancer. In TCRdb, the 5' RACE reads were re-called with MiXCR into one record per CDR3 protein. This table holds around 120,000 distinct CDR3 sequences, about 12% found once. As for time point: blood at routine non-recurrence follow-up after resection. No cell sorting; template was whole RNA from tumor, lung tissue or PBMC. Material: PBMCs, obtained at follow-up. Every receptor here comes from a male donor with early-stage non-small cell lung cancer.

This clonotype was observed a few times. The rearrangement links TRBV5-1 to TRBJ2-7, with D perhaps TRBD1 or TRBD2 (6 bases each). The germline V gene has CDR1 SGHRS and CDR2 YFSETQ. CDR3 size: 15 residues. The ends were cut back, 4 bases at V and 3 bases at J, with 17 bases in the middle. The CDR3 coding sequence is TGCGCCAGCAGCCCGGGGGCAGGGCGGAGCTACGAGCAGTACTTC. Translation gives CASSPGAGRSYEQYF.

The chain carries TRBV7-2 and TRBJ1-6; D is possibly TRBD1 (6 bases). This CDR3 is 15 amino acids long. Germline V CDR1 and CDR2: SGHTA, FQGNSA. The ends were cut back, 1 base at V and 10 bases at J, with 14 bases in the middle. The CDR3 DNA reads TGTGCCAGCAGCTTAGGTGGAGGGGGTGGATCACCCCTCCACTTT. Translation: CASSLGGGGGSPLHF.

The genes are TRBV10-3 and TRBJ2-1; 7 bases agree with TRBD1. J lost 2 bases, V lost 10 bases, and 2 bases had no gene match. This CDR3 is built from 12 residues. Germline V CDR1 and CDR2: ENHRY, SYGVKD. The CDR3 protein is CASQGAYNEQFF. The DNA for the CDR3 is TGTGCCAGCCAGGGGGCCTACAATGAGCAGTTCTTC.

The chain is built from TRBV6-1 and TRBJ2-2, with D possibly TRBD2 on 5 matching bases. Between the trimmed V and J ends, which lost 11 bases and 8 bases, there was a span of 24 bases. This CDR3 contains 15 residues. Germline-derived CDR1 and CDR2 are MNHNS and SASEGT. CDR3 coding DNA: TGTGCCTGCAATCCCCCGGGCCTGGGAGCAGGGGAGCTGTTTTTT. It codes for CACNPPGLGAGELFF.

Many counts were recorded for this clonotype. CDR3 nucleotide sequence: TGCGCCAGCAGCTTGGAGTCAGGGTATCAGCCCCAGCATTTT. Translation gives CASSLESGYQPQHF. V and J are TRBV5-1 and TRBJ1-5; D perhaps matches TRBD1 (5 bases). The CDR3 covers 14 residues. CDR1 and CDR2 from the germline V gene are SGHRS and YFSETQ. The germline V and J ends were trimmed by 0 bases and 5 bases, with 9 bases remaining between them.

This clonotype showed up many times. V usage is TRBV10-3 and J usage is TRBJ2-1, with D uncertain. Per the germline V gene, CDR1 is ENHRY and CDR2 is SYGVKD. The germline V and J ends were trimmed by 5 bases and 5 bases, with 10 bases remaining between them. CDR3 length: 13 residues. The DNA for the CDR3 is TGTGCCATCAGTCCGGGTAGGGACAATGAGCAGTTCTTC. Translation gives CAISPGRDNEQFF.

This clonotype was detected a few times. The genes are TRBV5-1 and TRBJ2-3; 9 bases fit TRBD1. Per germline, CDR1 SGHRS and CDR2 YFSETQ. The CDR3 contains 18 residues. V lost 4 bases, J lost 2 bases, and 14 bases stayed unmatched. CDR3 amino acids: CASSVGSRGQGLTDTQYF. The CDR3 DNA is TGCGCCAGCAGCGTAGGAAGTCGCGGACAGGGGCTCACAGATACGCAGTATTTT. Based on the CDR3 plus reference TRBV5-1 and TRBJ2-3, the full variable domain is KAGVTQTPRYLIKTRGQQVTLSCSPISGHRSVSWYQQTPGQGLQFLFEYFSETQRNKGNFPGRFSGRQFSNSRSEMNVSTLELGDSALYLCASSVGSRGQGLTDTQYFGPGTRLTVL.

This clonotype was seen a few times. This sequence joins TRBV2 and TRBJ2-1; D is tentatively TRBD1 or TRBD2 (5 bases each). The CDR3 is 14 residues long. Germline V gene lookup returns CDR1 SNHLY and CDR2 FYNNEI. Trimming took off 6 bases at V and 2 bases at J, with 11 bases between the two ends. The CDR3 DNA sequence: TGTGCCAGCAGAGGGTTGGGACCCTACAATGAGCAGTTCTTC. This gives the protein CASRGLGPYNEQFF. The full variable domain, its missing parts supplied by reference TRBV2 and TRBJ2-1, is EPEVTQTPSHQVTQMGQEVILRCVPISNHLYFYWYRQILGQKVEFLVSFYNNEISEKSEIFDDQFSVERPDGSNFTLKIRSTKLEDSAMYFCASRGLGPYNEQFFGPGTRLTVL.

This chain joins TRBV7-8 and TRBJ1-5; D uncertain. The CDR3 runs 15 residues. CDR1 is SGHVS and CDR2 is FQNEAQ in the germline V gene. The V end lost 0 bases, the J end lost 4 bases, and 10 bases lay between the germline ends. Here the CDR3 reads CASSLAPVANQPQHF. The DNA for the CDR3 is TGTGCCAGCAGCTTAGCCCCCGTTGCGAATCAGCCCCAGCATTTT.

This clonotype has at least ten counts. The gene calls are TRBV20-1 and TRBJ2-7; 7 bases agree with TRBD1. The V gene's germline CDR1 is DFQATT and CDR2 SNEGSKA (reference sequence). The CDR3 runs to 14 residues. V lost 3 bases to trimming and J lost 3 bases; unmatched junction nucleotides: 8. The CDR3 DNA reads as TGCAGTGCTAGCCCCCCCCGGGACAGCTACGAGCAGTACTTC. This codes for CSASPPRDSYEQYF.

In its sample, this clonotype was seen many times. This chain joins TRBV10-1 and TRBJ1-1; TRBD1 agrees at 9 bases. The CDR3 is 13 residues long. Germline-derived CDR1 and CDR2 are WNHNN and SYGVQD (reference sequence). Unmatched junction bases numbered 3, after V lost 5 bases and J lost 5 bases. The CDR3 loop is CASSNGQGTEAFF. The DNA for the CDR3 is TGCGCCAGCAGTAACGGACAGGGGACTGAAGCTTTCTTT.

This clonotype has a handful of counts. The gene calls are TRBV7-9 and TRBJ1-2, with a tentative D call TRBD1 (5 bases). Germline values: CDR1 SEHNR, CDR2 FQNEAQ (reference sequence). The length of the CDR3 is 14 residues. Trimming took off 1 base at V and 6 bases at J, with 12 bases between the two ends. The DNA for the CDR3 is TGTGCCAGCAGCTTAGTATCTGAAGGGGATGGCTACACCTTC. Protein product: CASSLVSEGDGYTF.

This clonotype was found a few times. The chain carries TRBV3-1 and TRBJ1-2; D is unclear. V lost 1 base to trimming and J lost 6 bases, with 9 bases between them. Per germline, CDR1 LGHDT and CDR2 YNNKEL (reference sequence). The CDR3 has 13 residues. Written as DNA, the CDR3 is TGTGCCAGCAGCCAAGTCCTACGGGATGGCTACACCTTC. Translating gives CASSQVLRDGYTF.

As concerns this clonotype: At one of its ends the junction is not consistent with the germline gene, which may arise from a read error. The rearrangement uses TRBV7-9 and TRBJ2-7, with a weak D call TRBD1 (6 bases). Germline values: CDR1 SEHNR, CDR2 FQNEAQ (reference sequence). CDR3 length equals 14 residues. The CDR3 DNA reads as TGTGCCAGCAGCCTAGCAGGGGCAGCGTACGAGCAGTACTTC. This gives the protein CASSLAGAAYEQYF.

In the case of this clonotype: The conserved closing phenylalanine or tryptophan is absent in this CDR3, likely reflecting a read error. The chain joins TRBV5-1 to TRBJ1-5, with D perhaps matching TRBD1 (6 bases). Germline values: CDR1 SGHRS, CDR2 YFSETQ. Deletions cut 2 bases from V and 2 bases from J, with 23 bases between. This CDR3 region has 19 residues. The CDR3 is CASSFGPDRLGDGNQPQHL. DNA for the CDR3: TGCGCCAGCAGCTTTGGTCCCGACAGGTTGGGGGACGGCAATCAGCCCCAGCATCTT.

This clonotype was detected many times. This chain joins TRBV3-1 and TRBJ1-6; 7 nucleotides agree with TRBD1. Trimming removed 3 bases from V and 2 bases from J; junction bases left unmatched: 7. Germline V gene lookup returns CDR1 LGHDT and CDR2 YNNKEL (reference sequence). The CDR3 is made up of 17 amino acids. The CDR3 coding sequence is TGTGCCAGCAGCCAGGGTGCAGGGGGAACCTATAATTCACCCCTCCACTTT. It yields the protein CASSQGAGGTYNSPLHF.

The rearrangement links TRBV12-3 or TRBV12-4 to TRBJ1-2; D ambiguous. The CDR3 has 12 amino acids. Between the trimmed V and J ends, which lost 8 bases and 9 bases, there was a span of 16 bases. The CDR3 nucleotides are TGTGCCAGCCAACCCACGGGCCTCAGCTACACCTTC. Translating gives CASQPTGLSYTF.

This clonotype was detected many times. The CDR3 DNA follows: TGTGCCAGCAGCGCACATAACCAGGGGGCTTACACCGGGGAGCTGTTTTTT. Protein: CASSAHNQGAYTGELFF. This chain uses TRBV9 with TRBJ2-2, with 8 bases lining up with TRBD1. This CDR3 comprises 17 residues. Germline CDR1 reads SGDLS; CDR2 reads YYNGEE. V gave up 3 bases and J gave up 3 bases; unmatched junction bases: 10.

The rearrangement uses TRBV5-1 and TRBJ2-7; D gene ambiguous. The CDR3 extends over 13 amino acids. Germline-derived CDR1 and CDR2 are SGHRS and YFSETQ. V was shortened by 0 bases and J by 1 base, with 5 bases between the two germline ends. DNA of the CDR3: TGCGCCAGCAGCTTGGAAAGATCCTACGAGCAGTACTTC. Its translation is CASSLERSYEQYF.

This clonotype appeared many times. The chain employs TRBV29-1 and TRBJ1-2, with D possibly matching TRBD1 (6 bases). Germline CDR1 reads SQVTM; CDR2 reads ANQGSEA. The CDR3 is made up of 10 amino acids. Trimming pared 8 bases from V and 6 bases from J, leaving 10 bases between. The CDR3 region is CSPNRDGYTF. The CDR3 region has the DNA TGCAGCCCGAACAGGGATGGCTACACCTTC.

This sequence joins TRBV14 and TRBJ2-7, with 10 nucleotides matching TRBD1. Germline loops: CDR1 SGHDN, CDR2 FVKESK. V was pared by 4 bases and J by 1 base, with 4 bases of the junction left unmatched. The CDR3 totals 15 residues. This chain's CDR3 is CASSPGQGISYEQYF. CDR3 nucleotides: TGTGCCAGCAGCCCGGGACAGGGGATTTCCTACGAGCAGTACTTC.

The rearrangement links TRBV3-1 to TRBJ2-1, with D possibly matching TRBD2 (5 bases). This CDR3 is 11 amino acids long. Deletions cut 7 bases from V and 10 bases from J, with 11 bases between. From germline, CDR1 is LGHDT and CDR2 YNNKEL (reference sequence). DNA of the CDR3: TGTGCCAGCACCTCCCCGGGAGAGCAGTTCTTC. It yields the protein CASTSPGEQFF.

The sample holds a few counts of this clonotype. The chain combines TRBV27 with TRBJ2-7, with TRBD1 matching over 7 bases. Trimming took 8 bases from V and 3 from J; bases not matched to a gene: 10. Germline V gene lookup returns CDR1 MNHEY and CDR2 SMNVEV (reference sequence). The CDR3 is made up of 14 amino acids. The CDR3 sequence is CASSRQGRYYEQYF. CDR3 DNA: TGTGCCAGCTCGAGACAGGGTAGATACTACGAGCAGTACTTC.

This chain connects TRBV27 to TRBJ2-7, with 11 bases lining up with TRBD1. Germline CDR1 reads MNHEY; CDR2 reads SMNVEV (reference sequence). There are 16 residues in the CDR3. The V gene end was trimmed by 3 bases and the J gene end by 2 bases; junction bases not matched to a gene: 6. CDR3 loop: CASSFERTGGPYEQYF. In nucleotides, the CDR3 is TGTGCCAGCAGTTTCGAACGGACAGGGGGCCCCTACGAGCAGTACTTC.

This clonotype was recorded a few times. The chain links TRBV11-2 to TRBJ2-6; D is unclear. CDR1 is SGHAT, CDR2 FQNNGV, per germline. Between the trimmed V and J ends, which lost 5 bases and 10 bases, there was a span of 15 bases. CDR3 length: 14 amino acids. The CDR3 nucleotides are TGTGCCAGCAGCGGGGATAATGGATTAAACGTCCTGACTTTC. It translates to CASSGDNGLNVLTF.

This clonotype was detected ten times or more. J is TRBJ1-6 and V is TRBV27; D call uncertain. Looked up from germline, CDR1 is MNHEY and CDR2 is SMNVEV (reference sequence). The germline V and J ends were trimmed by 3 bases and 4 bases, with 7 bases remaining between them. This CDR3 region has 14 residues. The CDR3 coding sequence is TGTGCCAGCAGTTTTAATAGGTATAATTCACCCCTCCACTTT. This gives the protein CASSFNRYNSPLHF.